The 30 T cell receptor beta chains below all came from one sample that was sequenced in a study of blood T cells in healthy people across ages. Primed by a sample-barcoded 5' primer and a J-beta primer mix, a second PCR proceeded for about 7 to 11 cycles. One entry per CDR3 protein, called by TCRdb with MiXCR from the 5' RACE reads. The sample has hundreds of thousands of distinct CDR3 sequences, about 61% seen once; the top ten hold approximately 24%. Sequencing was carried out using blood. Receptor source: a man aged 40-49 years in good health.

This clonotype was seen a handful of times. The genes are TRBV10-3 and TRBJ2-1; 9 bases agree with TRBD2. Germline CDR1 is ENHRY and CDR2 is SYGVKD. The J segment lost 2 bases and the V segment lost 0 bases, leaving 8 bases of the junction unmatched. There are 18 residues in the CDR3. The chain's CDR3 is CAISESVAGGSPYNEQFF. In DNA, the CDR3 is TGTGCCATCAGTGAGTCGGTGGCGGGAGGGTCCCCCTACAATGAGCAGTTCTTC.

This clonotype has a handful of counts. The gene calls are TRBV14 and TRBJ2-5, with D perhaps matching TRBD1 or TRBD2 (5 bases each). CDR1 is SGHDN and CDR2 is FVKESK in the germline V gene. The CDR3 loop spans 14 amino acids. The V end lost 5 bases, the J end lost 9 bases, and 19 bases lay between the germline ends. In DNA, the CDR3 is TGTGCCAGCAGCTTCACCAATCGGGACCAACCCCAGTACTTC. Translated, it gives CASSFTNRDQPQYF.

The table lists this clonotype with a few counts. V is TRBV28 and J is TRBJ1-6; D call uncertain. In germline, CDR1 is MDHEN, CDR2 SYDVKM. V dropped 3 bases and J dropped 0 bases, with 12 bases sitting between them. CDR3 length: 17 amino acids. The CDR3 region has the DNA TGTGCCAGCAGTTTGCCCCGCCCGGCCTCCTATAATTCACCCCTCCACTTT. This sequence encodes CASSLPRPASYNSPLHF.

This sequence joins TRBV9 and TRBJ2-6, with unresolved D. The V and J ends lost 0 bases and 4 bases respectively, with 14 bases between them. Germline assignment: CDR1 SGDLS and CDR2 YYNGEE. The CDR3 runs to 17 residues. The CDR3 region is CASSVVPRLEGANVLTF. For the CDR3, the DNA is TGTGCCAGCAGCGTAGTCCCCAGATTAGAGGGGGCCAACGTCCTGACTTTC.

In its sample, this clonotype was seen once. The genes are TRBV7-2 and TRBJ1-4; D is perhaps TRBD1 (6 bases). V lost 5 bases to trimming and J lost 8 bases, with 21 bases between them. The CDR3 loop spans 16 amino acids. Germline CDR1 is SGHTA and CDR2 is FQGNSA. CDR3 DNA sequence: TGTGCCAGCAGCCCTACCGGACAGCGCGCGGCGGAAAAACTGTTTTTT. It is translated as CASSPTGQRAAEKLFF.

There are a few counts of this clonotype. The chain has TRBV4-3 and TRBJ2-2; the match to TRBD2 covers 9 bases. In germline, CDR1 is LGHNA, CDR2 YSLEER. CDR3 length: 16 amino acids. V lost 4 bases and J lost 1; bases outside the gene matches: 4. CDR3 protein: CASSPDSGRNTGELFF. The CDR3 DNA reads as TGCGCCAGCAGCCCCGATAGCGGGAGGAACACCGGGGAGCTGTTTTTT.

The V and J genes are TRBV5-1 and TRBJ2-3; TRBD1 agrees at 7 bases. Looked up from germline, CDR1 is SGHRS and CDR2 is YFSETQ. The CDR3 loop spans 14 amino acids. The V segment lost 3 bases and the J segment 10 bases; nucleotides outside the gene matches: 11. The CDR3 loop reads CASSSGTAPGPQYF. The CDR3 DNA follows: TGCGCCAGCAGCTCAGGGACAGCGCCCGGCCCGCAGTATTTT.

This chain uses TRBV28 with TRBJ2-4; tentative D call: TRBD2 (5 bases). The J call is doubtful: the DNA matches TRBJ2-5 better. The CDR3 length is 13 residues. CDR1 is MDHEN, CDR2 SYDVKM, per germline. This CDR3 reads CASSSEVDGTQYF. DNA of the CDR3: TGTGCCAGCAGTTCGGAGGTTGATGGGACCCAGTACTTC.

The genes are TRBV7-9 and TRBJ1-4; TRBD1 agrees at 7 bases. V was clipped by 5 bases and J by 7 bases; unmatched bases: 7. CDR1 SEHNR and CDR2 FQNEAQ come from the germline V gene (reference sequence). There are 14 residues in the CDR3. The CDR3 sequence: CASSPQGESEKLFF. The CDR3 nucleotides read TGTGCCAGCAGCCCGCAGGGGGAAAGTGAAAAACTGTTTTTT. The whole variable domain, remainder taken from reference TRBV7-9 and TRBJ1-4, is DTGVSQNPRHKITKRGQNVTFRCDPISEHNRLYWYRQTLGQGPEFLTYFQNEAQLEKSRLLSDRFSAERPKGSFSTLEIQRTEQGDSAMYLCASSPQGESEKLFFGSGTQLSVL.

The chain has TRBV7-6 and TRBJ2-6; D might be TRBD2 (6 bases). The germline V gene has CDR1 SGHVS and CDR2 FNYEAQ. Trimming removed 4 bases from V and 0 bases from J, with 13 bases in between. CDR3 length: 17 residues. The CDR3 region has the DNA TGTGCCAGCAGCTCACTAGGGGACTTCTCTGGGGCCAACGTCCTGACTTTC. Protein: CASSSLGDFSGANVLTF.

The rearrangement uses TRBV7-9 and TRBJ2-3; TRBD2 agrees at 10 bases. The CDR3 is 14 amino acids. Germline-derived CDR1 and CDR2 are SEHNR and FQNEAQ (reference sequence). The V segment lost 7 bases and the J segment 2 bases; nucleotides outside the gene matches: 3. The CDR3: CASTSGGATDTQYF. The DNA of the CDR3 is TGTGCCAGCACTAGCGGGGGAGCCACAGATACGCAGTATTTT.

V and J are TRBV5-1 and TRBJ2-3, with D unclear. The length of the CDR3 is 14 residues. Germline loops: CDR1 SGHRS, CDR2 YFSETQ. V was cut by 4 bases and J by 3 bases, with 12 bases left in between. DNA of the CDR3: TGCGCCAGCAGCGGGGTCTACGTGACAGATACGCAGTATTTT. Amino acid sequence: CASSGVYVTDTQYF.

CDR3 nucleotide sequence: TGTGCCACCAGTGCCCCCCCGGGGGCGGGGGGAACAGATACGCAGTATTTT. Amino acids: CATSAPPGAGGTDTQYF. The V and J genes are TRBV24-1 and TRBJ2-3; 8 nucleotides agree with TRBD2. The length of the CDR3 is 17 residues. Germline V gene sequence: CDR1 KGHDR, CDR2 SFDVKD. V lost 5 bases and J lost 3; bases outside the gene matches: 12.

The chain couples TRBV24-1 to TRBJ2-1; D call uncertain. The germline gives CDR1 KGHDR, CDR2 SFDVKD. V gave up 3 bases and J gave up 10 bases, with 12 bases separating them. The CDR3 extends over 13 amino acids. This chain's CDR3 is CATSDPPFDEQFF. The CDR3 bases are TGTGCCACCAGTGATCCCCCCTTTGACGAGCAGTTCTTC.

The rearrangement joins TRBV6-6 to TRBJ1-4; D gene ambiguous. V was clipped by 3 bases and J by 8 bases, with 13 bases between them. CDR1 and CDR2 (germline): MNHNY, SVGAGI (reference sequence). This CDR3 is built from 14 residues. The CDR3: CASSYTSTGEKLFF. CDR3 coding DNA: TGTGCCAGCAGTTATACCTCGACGGGGGAAAAACTGTTTTTT.

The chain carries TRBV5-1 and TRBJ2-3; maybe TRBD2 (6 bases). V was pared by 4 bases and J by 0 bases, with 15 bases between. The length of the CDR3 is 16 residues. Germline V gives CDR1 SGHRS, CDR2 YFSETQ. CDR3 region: CASSNHKTSSTDTQYF. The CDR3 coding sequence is TGCGCCAGCAGCAATCACAAGACTAGTAGCACAGATACGCAGTATTTT.

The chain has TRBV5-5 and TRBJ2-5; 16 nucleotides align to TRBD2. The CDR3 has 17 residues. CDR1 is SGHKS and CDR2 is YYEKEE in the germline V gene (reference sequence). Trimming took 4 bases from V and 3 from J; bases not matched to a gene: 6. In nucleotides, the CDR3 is TGTGCCAGCAGCGCGGGACTAGCGGGAGGGTTTGAAGAGACCCAGTACTTC. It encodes CASSAGLAGGFEETQYF.

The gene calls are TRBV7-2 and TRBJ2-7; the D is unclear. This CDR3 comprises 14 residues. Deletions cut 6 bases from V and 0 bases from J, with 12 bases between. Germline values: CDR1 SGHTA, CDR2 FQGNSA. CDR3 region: CASRDRASSYEQYF. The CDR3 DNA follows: TGTGCCAGCAGGGACCGGGCGAGCTCCTACGAGCAGTACTTC.

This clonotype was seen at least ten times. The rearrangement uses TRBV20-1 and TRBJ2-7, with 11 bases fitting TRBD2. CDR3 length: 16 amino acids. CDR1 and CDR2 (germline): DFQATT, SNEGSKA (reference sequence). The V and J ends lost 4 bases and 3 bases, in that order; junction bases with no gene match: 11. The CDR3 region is CSAIGLAGDTHYEQYF. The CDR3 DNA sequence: TGCAGTGCTATAGGACTAGCGGGTGATACTCACTACGAGCAGTACTTC.

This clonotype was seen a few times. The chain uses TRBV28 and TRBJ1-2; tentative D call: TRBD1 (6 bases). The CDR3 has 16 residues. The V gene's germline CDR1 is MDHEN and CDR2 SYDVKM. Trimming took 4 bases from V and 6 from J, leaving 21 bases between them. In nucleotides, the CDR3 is TGTGCCAGCAGTTCCCCCCCCCCGGGGGCCTCAAATGGCTACACCTTC. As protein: CASSSPPPGASNGYTF.

The CDR3 sequence: CSVGAEPYYEQYF. DNA of the CDR3: TGCAGCGTCGGTGCGGAACCTTACTACGAGCAGTACTTC. The chain recombines TRBV29-1 with TRBJ2-4; D not certain. The end of the DNA aligns better with TRBJ2-7, so the J call may be wrong. The germline gives CDR1 SQVTM, CDR2 ANQGSEA. The length of the CDR3 is 13 residues.

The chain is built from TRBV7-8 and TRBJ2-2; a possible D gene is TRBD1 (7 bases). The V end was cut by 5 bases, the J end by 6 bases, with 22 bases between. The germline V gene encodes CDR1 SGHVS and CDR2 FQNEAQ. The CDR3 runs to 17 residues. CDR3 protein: CASSPLVGGTVAGELFF. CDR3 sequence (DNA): TGTGCCAGCAGCCCCTTAGTCGGCGGGACAGTTGCCGGGGAGCTGTTTTTT.

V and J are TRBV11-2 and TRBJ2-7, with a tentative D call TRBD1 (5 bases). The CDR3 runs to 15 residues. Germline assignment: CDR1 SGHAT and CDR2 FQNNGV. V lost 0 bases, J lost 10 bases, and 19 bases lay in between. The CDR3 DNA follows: TGTGCCAGCAGCTTAGAGAATGTGGGGCTAACCACCCAGTACTTC. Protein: CASSLENVGLTTQYF.

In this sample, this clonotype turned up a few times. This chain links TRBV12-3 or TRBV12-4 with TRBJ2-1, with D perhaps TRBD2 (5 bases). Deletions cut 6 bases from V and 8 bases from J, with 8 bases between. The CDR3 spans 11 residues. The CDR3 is CASSREYEQFF. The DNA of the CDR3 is TGTGCCAGCAGCCGGGAATATGAGCAGTTCTTC.

CDR3 nucleotide sequence: TGTGCCAGCAGTACTAACAGTAGGACAGGGACGGGCTATGGCTACACCTTC. Translating it yields CASSTNSRTGTGYGYTF. The J gene is TRBJ1-2, the V gene TRBV28; TRBD1 aligns across 8 bases. The CDR3 is 17 amino acids. After removal of 5 bases from V and 4 bases from J, the junction contained 15 bases not matched to a gene. Germline V gives CDR1 MDHEN, CDR2 SYDVKM.

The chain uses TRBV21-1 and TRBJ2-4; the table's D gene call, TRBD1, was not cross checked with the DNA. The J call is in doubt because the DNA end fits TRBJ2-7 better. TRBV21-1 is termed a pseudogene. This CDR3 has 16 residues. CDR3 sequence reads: CASSSQSSGQGGEQYF. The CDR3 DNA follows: TGTGCCAGCAGCAGTCAATCGAGTGGGCAGGGTGGCGAGCAGTACTTC.

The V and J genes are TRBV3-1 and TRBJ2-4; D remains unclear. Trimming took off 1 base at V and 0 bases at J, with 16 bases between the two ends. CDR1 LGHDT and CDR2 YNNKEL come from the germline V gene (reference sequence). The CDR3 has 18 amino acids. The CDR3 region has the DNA TGTGCCAGCAGCCAAGTGGCGGAAACGGTCCTAGCCAAAAACATTCAGTACTTC. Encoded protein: CASSQVAETVLAKNIQYF.

The DNA for the CDR3 is TGCAGTGCTCCCGGGACGGCCGGCTTGGGGACCCAGTACTTC. Its protein product is CSAPGTAGLGTQYF. This chain joins TRBV20-1 and TRBJ2-5, with D perhaps matching TRBD1 or TRBD2 (5 bases each). CDR1 DFQATT and CDR2 SNEGSKA come from the germline V gene (reference sequence). The CDR3 totals 14 residues. Trimming removed 5 bases from V and 7 bases from J, with 20 bases in between.

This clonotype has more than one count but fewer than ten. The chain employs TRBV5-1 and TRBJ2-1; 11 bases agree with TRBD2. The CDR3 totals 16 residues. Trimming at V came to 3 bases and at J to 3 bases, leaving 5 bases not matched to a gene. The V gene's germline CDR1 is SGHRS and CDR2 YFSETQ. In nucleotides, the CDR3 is TGCGCCAGCAGCTCCGGGACTAGCGGATACTACAATGAGCAGTTCTTC. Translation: CASSSGTSGYYNEQFF.

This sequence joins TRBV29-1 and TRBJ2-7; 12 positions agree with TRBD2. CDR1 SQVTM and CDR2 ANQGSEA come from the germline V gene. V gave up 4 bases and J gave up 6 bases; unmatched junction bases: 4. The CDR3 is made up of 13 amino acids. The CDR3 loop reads CSVGLAGDGEQYF. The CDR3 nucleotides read TGCAGCGTTGGACTAGCGGGAGATGGCGAGCAGTACTTC.